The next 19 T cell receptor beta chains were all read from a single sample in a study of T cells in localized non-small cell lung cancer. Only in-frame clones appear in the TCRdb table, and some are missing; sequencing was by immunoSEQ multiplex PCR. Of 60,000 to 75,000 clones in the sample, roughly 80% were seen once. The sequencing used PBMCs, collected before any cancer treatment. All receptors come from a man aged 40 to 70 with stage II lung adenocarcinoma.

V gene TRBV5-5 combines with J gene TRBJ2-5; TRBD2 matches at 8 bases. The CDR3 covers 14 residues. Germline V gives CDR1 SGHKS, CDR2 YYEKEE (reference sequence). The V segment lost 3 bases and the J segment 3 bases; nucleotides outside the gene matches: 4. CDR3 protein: CASSSWGLEETQYF. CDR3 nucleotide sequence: TGTGCCAGCAGCTCCTGGGGACTAGAAGAGACCCAGTACTTC.

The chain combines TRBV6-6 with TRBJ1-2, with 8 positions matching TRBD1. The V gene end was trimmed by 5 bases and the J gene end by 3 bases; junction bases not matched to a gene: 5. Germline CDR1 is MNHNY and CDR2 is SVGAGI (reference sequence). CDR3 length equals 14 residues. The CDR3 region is CASSRTGRDYGYTF. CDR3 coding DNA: TGTGCCAGCAGTCGGACAGGGAGAGACTATGGCTACACCTTC.

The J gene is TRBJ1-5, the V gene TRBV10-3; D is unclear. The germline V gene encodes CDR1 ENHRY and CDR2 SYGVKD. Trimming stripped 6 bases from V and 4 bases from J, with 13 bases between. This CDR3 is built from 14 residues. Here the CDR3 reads CAISGGIINQPQHF. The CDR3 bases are TGTGCCATCAGCGGTGGGATCATAAATCAGCCCCAGCATTTT.

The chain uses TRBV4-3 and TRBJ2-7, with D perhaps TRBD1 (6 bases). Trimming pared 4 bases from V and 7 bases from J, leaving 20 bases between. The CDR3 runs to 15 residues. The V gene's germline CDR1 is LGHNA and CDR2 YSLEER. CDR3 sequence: CASSPDGRGGPEQYF. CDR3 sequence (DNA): TGCGCCAGCAGCCCCGATGGCAGGGGTGGTCCTGAGCAGTACTTC.

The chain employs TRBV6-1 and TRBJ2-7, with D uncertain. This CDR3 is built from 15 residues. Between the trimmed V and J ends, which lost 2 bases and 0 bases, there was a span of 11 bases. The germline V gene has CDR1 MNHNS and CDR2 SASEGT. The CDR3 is CASSEMWQNSYEQYF. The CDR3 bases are TGTGCCAGCAGTGAAATGTGGCAGAACTCCTACGAGCAGTACTTC.

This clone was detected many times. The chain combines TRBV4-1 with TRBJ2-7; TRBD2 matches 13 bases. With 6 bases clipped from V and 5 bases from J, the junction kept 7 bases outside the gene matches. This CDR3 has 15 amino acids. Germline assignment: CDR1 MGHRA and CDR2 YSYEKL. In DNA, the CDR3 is TGCGCCAGCAGATCCGGGACTAGCGGGACCCACGAGCAGTACTTC. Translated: CASRSGTSGTHEQYF.

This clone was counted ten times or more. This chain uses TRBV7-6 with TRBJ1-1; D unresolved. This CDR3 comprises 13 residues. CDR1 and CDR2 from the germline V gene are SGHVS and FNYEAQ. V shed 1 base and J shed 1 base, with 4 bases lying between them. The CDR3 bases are TGTGCCAGCAGCTTAGAACAGAACACTGAAGCTTTCTTT. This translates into CASSLEQNTEAFF.

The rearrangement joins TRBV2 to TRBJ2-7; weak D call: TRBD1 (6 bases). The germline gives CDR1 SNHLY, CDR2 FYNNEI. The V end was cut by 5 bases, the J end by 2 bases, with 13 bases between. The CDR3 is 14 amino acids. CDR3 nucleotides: TGTGCCAGCAGTAGGACAGTGGGCGCCTACGAGCAGTACTTC. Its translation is CASSRTVGAYEQYF.

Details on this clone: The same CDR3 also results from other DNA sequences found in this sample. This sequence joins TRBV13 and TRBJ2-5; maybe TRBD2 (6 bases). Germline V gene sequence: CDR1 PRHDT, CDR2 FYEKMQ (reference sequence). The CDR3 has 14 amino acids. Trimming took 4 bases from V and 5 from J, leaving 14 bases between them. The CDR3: CASSSGLARETQYF. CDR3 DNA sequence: TGTGCCAGCAGCTCTGGGCTAGCGAGGGAGACCCAGTACTTC.

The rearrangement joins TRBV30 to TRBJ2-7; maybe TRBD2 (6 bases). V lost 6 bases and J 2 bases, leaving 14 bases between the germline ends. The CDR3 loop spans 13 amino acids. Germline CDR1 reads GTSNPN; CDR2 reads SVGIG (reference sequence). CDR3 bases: TGTGCCTGCCTTAGCGGTGGGGCCTACGAGCAGTACTTC. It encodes CACLSGGAYEQYF. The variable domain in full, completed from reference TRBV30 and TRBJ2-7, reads SQTIHQWPATLVQPVGSPLSLECTVEGTSNPNLYWYRQAAGRGLQLLFYSVGIGQISSEVPQNLSASRPQDRQFILSSKKLLLSDSGFYLCACLSGGAYEQYFGPGTRLTVT.

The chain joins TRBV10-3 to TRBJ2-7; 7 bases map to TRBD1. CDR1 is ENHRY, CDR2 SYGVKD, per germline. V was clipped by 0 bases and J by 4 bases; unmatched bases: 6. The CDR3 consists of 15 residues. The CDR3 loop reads CAISESGTVSYEQYF. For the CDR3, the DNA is TGTGCCATCAGTGAGTCCGGGACAGTGTCTTACGAGCAGTACTTC.

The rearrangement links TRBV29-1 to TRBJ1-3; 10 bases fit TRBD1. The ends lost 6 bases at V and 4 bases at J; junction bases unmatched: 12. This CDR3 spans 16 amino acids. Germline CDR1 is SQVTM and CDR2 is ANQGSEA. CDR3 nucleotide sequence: TGCAGCGTGTCAGCCCTCGGGACAGGGGTCGGAAACACCATATATTTT. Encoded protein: CSVSALGTGVGNTIYF. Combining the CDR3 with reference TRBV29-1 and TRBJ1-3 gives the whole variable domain SAVISQKPSRDICQRGTSLTIQCQVDSQVTMMFWYRQQPGQSLTLIATANQGSEATYESGFVIDKFPISRPNLTFSTLTVSNMSPEDSSIYLCSVSALGTGVGNTIYFGEGSWLTVV.

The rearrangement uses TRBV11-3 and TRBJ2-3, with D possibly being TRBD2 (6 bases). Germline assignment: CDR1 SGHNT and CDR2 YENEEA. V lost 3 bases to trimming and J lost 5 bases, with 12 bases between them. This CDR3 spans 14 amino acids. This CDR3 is CASSFGGTGDTQYF. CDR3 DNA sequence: TGTGCCAGCAGCTTTGGAGGGACCGGAGATACGCAGTATTTT.

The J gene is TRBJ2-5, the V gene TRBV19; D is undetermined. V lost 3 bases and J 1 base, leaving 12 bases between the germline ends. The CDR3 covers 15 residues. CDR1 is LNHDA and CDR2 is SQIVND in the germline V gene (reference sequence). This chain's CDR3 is CASSINGLFQETQYF. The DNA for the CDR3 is TGTGCCAGTAGTATTAACGGCTTATTCCAAGAGACCCAGTACTTC.

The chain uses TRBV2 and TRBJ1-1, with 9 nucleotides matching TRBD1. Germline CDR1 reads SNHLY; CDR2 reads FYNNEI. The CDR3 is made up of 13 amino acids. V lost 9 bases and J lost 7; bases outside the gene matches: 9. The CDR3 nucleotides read TGTGCCAGTGTGAACAGGGGGCGCGGTGAAGCTTTCTTT. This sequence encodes CASVNRGRGEAFF. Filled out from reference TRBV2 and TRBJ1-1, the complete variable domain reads EPEVTQTPSHQVTQMGQEVILRCVPISNHLYFYWYRQILGQKVEFLVSFYNNEISEKSEIFDDQFSVERPDGSNFTLKIRSTKLEDSAMYFCASVNRGRGEAFFGQGTRLTVV.

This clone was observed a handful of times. This CDR3 reads CASSRTGAGNEQFF. CDR3 nucleotides: TGTGCCAGCAGTCGGACAGGGGCTGGCAATGAGCAGTTCTTC. V gene TRBV13 combines with J gene TRBJ2-1; 9 bases match TRBD1. This CDR3 region has 14 residues. V shed 6 bases, J shed 6 bases, and the junction held 6 bases outside the gene matches. Germline CDR1 reads PRHDT; CDR2 reads FYEKMQ (reference sequence).

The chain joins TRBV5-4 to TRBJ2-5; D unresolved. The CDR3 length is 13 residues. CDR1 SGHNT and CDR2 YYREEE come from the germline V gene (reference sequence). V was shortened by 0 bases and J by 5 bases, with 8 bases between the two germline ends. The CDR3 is CASSLESGETQYF. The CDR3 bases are TGTGCCAGCAGCTTGGAATCCGGGGAGACCCAGTACTTC. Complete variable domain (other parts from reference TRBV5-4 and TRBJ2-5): ETGVTQSPTHLIKTRGQQVTLRCSSQSGHNTVSWYQQALGQGPQFIFQYYREEENGRGNFPPRFSGLQFPNYSSELNVNALELDDSALYLCASSLESGETQYFGPGTRLLVL.

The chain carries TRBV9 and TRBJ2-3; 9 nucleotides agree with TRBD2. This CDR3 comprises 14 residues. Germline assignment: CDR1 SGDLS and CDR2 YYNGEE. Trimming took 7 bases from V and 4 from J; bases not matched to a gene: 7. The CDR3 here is CASGGLAGSDTQYF. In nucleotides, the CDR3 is TGTGCCAGCGGAGGGCTAGCGGGATCAGATACGCAGTATTTT. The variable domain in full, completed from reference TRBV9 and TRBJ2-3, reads DSGVTQTPKHLITATGQRVTLRCSPRSGDLSVYWYQQSLDQGLQFLIQYYNGEERAKGNILERFSAQQFPDLHSELNLSSLELGDSALYFCASGGLAGSDTQYFGPGTRLTVL.

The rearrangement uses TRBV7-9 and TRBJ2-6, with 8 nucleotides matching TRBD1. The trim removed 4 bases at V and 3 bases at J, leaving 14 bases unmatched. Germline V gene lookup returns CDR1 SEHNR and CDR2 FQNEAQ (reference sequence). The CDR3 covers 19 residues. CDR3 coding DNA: TGTGCCAGCAGCTCCAGGACAGGGCACGGAAAACTTGGGGCCAACGTCCTGACTTTC. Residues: CASSSRTGHGKLGANVLTF.